This is a list of T cell receptor beta chains from one sample in a study of metastatic and nonmetastatic thyroid tumors. Through MiXCR, TCRdb re-clonotyped the PCR reads. The table records tens of thousands of clones, more than 20% of them present only once. Material for sequencing was tumor tissue. The receptors originated from a female donor with papillary thyroid cancer or a benign thyroid nodule (not recorded which). Some clones in this sample may be carry-over from other donors' samples. The CDR3 runs from the conserved cysteine through the conserved F or W. Each record gives: V gene, D gene, J gene, clone size, CDR3 DNA, CDR3 protein. The D gene is left open where the match is weak. Not all rows give a size; the values are once, few, many and, for expanded clones, a class.

V: TRBV20-1; D: TRBD2; J: TRBJ2-7; size: .; DNA: TGCAGTGCACCCGGGACTAGCGGTTTCTACGAGCAGTACTTC; CDR3: CSAPGTSGFYEQYF
V: TRBV6-4; D: TRBD2; J: TRBJ2-1; size: .; DNA: TGTGCCAGCAGTGTGTCGAGCGGGGCTCTTAATGAGCAGTTCTTC; CDR3: CASSVSSGALNEQFF
V: TRBV15; D: TRBD1; J: TRBJ2-7; size: .; DNA: TGTGCCACCAGCAGCCAGCGGACAGGGCTGCGCGAGCAGTACTTC; CDR3: CATSSQRTGLREQYF
V: TRBV20-1; D: TRBD1; J: TRBJ2-7; size: .; DNA: TGCAGTGCTAGAGATCGAAGACAGGGCTCCTACGAGCAGTACTTC; CDR3: CSARDRRQGSYEQYF
V: TRBV4-3; D: .; J: TRBJ2-6; size: once; DNA: TGCGCCAGCAGCCAAGATGTGGGCTCTGGGGCCAACGTCCTGACTTTC; CDR3: CASSQDVGSGANVLTF
V: TRBV6-2/TRBV6-3; D: TRBD2; J: TRBJ2-3; size: medium-sized; DNA: TGTGCCAGCAGTTACTCGCGGGGGGGCACAGATACGCAGTATTTT; CDR3: CASSYSRGGTDTQYF
V: TRBV5-1; D: .; J: TRBJ2-1; size: .; DNA: TGCGCCAGCAGCTTGAATCCCACAGACTACAATGAGCAGTTCTTC; CDR3: CASSLNPTDYNEQFF
V: TRBV6-1; D: .; J: TRBJ2-1; size: .; DNA: TGTGCCAGCAGCCCGGACCCCGGCAAGCAGTTCTTC; CDR3: CASSPDPGKQFF
V: TRBV11-2; D: .; J: TRBJ2-2; size: .; DNA: TGTGCCAGCAGCTACGTAACCGGGGAGCTGTTTTTT; CDR3: CASSYVTGELFF
V: TRBV20-1; D: .; J: TRBJ2-1; size: many; DNA: TGCAGTGCTAGAGATGGCGGGCGGGCGGGAAAGTCCTACAATGAGCAGTTCTTC; CDR3: CSARDGGRAGKSYNEQFF
V: TRBV19; D: TRBD1; J: TRBJ2-7; size: medium-sized; DNA: TGTGCCGGCTCGGACAGGGAAAGCTACGAGCAGTACTTC; CDR3: CAGSDRESYEQYF
V: TRBV5-1; D: TRBD2; J: TRBJ2-5; size: many; DNA: TGCGCCAGCAGTGGGAGCGGGAGTCGTTTAGAGACCCAGTACTTC; CDR3: CASSGSGSRLETQYF
V: TRBV4-2; D: TRBD1; J: TRBJ2-6; size: many; DNA: TGTGCCAGCACAAAAAACAGGGGGGGGGCCAACGTCCTGACTTTC; CDR3: CASTKNRGGANVLTF
V: TRBV6-1; D: TRBD2; J: TRBJ2-7; size: .; DNA: TGTGCCAGCAGTCAAAGGGAGGGAAACGAGCAGTACTTC; CDR3: CASSQREGNEQYF
V: TRBV12-3/TRBV12-4; D: TRBD1; J: TRBJ2-7; size: medium-sized; DNA: TGTGCCAGCAGAATGACAGGGGACGAGCAGTACTTC; CDR3: CASRMTGDEQYF
V: TRBV5-1; D: .; J: TRBJ2-2; size: .; DNA: TGCGCCAGCAGCGCGATCGGGCCGAACACTGGGGAGCTGTTTTTT; CDR3: CASSAIGPNTGELFF
V: TRBV29-1; D: TRBD2; J: TRBJ2-7; size: many; DNA: TGCAGCGTATCGGGGGGCGAGCAGTACTTC; CDR3: CSVSGGEQYF
V: TRBV11-2; D: .; J: TRBJ2-1; size: many; DNA: TGTGCCAGCAGCCGACTTAACCCAAGCTCCTACAATGAGCAGTTCTTC; CDR3: CASSRLNPSSYNEQFF
V: TRBV6-1; D: TRBD1; J: TRBJ1-2; size: few; DNA: TGTGCCAGCAGTGACAGGGGGCTGACCTATGGCTACACCTTC; CDR3: CASSDRGLTYGYTF
V: TRBV2; D: TRBD1; J: TRBJ1-1; size: many; DNA: TGTGCCAGCAGCCTCGCTTCAGGGGGCCGAACTGAAGCTTTCTTT; CDR3: CASSLASGGRTEAFF
V: TRBV4-1; D: TRBD1; J: TRBJ2-5; size: .; DNA: TGCGCCAGCAGCACCGGGACAGGGTTTTCCCAAGAGACCCAGTACTTC; CDR3: CASSTGTGFSQETQYF
V: TRBV6-1; D: .; J: TRBJ1-5; size: many; DNA: TGTGCCAGCAGCGAACCGGGGATCAGCAATCAGCCCCAGCATTTT; CDR3: CASSEPGISNQPQHF
V: TRBV12-3/TRBV12-4; D: .; J: TRBJ2-7; size: few; DNA: TGTGCCAGCAGCCTAATTAGAGGGAGGCGGGACTACGAGCAGTACTTC; CDR3: CASSLIRGRRDYEQYF
V: TRBV20-1; D: TRBD1; J: TRBJ2-5; size: many; DNA: TGCAGTGCTAGGGGGACAGGGGCCCGACAAGAGACCCAGTACTTC; CDR3: CSARGTGARQETQYF
V: TRBV6-1; D: .; J: TRBJ2-1; size: few; DNA: TGTGCCAGCAGCTTTGACAGCTCCTACAATGAGCAGTTCTTC; CDR3: CASSFDSSYNEQFF
V: TRBV29-1; D: .; J: TRBJ1-1; size: few; DNA: TGCAGCGTTGGGGGCAGTATGAACACTGAAGCTTTCTTT; CDR3: CSVGGSMNTEAFF
V: TRBV28; D: .; J: TRBJ1-1; size: many; DNA: TGTGCCAGCAAGGCAGGAAGGAACACTGAAGCTTTCTTT; CDR3: CASKAGRNTEAFF
V: TRBV20-1; D: .; J: TRBJ2-6; size: many; DNA: TGCAGTGCTAACCCTTGGGCTGGGGCCAACGTCCTGACTTTC; CDR3: CSANPWAGANVLTF
V: TRBV11-1; D: TRBD1; J: TRBJ1-1; size: many; DNA: TGTGCCAGCAGCGCGCTCCAGGGGGGGTTTGGTATTAGTGAAGCTTTCTTT; CDR3: CASSALQGGFGISEAFF
V: TRBV29-1; D: .; J: TRBJ1-2; size: many; DNA: TGCAGCGCCGGGACGGAAATTAACTATGGCTACACCTTC; CDR3: CSAGTEINYGYTF
V: TRBV3-1; D: .; J: TRBJ1-2; size: medium-sized; DNA: TGTGCCAGCAGCCAAGTTATTACAGGGAGTGGCTACACCTTC; CDR3: CASSQVITGSGYTF
V: TRBV24-1; D: .; J: TRBJ2-5; size: many; DNA: TGTGCCACCAGTGATTTGGGAGGGGGCGGCGAGACCCAGTACTTC; CDR3: CATSDLGGGGETQYF
V: TRBV12-3/TRBV12-4; D: TRBD1; J: TRBJ2-7; size: few; DNA: TGTGCCAGCAGCCCCTGGTACAGGGGAACCTACGAGCAGTACTTC; CDR3: CASSPWYRGTYEQYF
V: TRBV6-2/TRBV6-3; D: TRBD1; J: TRBJ1-2; size: .; DNA: TGTGCCAGCAGCTTACAGGGGATCTATGGCTACACCTTC; CDR3: CASSLQGIYGYTF
V: TRBV6-4; D: .; J: TRBJ1-1; size: many; DNA: TGTGCCAGCTCGACCAGGAGTGGGTCTGAAGCTTTCTTT; CDR3: CASSTRSGSEAFF
V: TRBV7-6; D: .; J: TRBJ2-5; size: many; DNA: TGTGCCAGCAGCTTAGATTGGGACCCTGGGGAGACCCAGTACTTC; CDR3: CASSLDWDPGETQYF
V: TRBV12-3/TRBV12-4; D: .; J: TRBJ2-5; size: many; DNA: TGTGCCAGCAGTTTAGGACGGATCCAAGAGACCCAGTACTTC; CDR3: CASSLGRIQETQYF
V: TRBV2; D: .; J: TRBJ2-2; size: many; DNA: TGTGCCAGCAGTGGAGGAACAGGGAACACCGGGGAGCTGTTTTTT; CDR3: CASSGGTGNTGELFF
V: TRBV19; D: .; J: TRBJ2-2; size: many; DNA: TGTGCCAGTAGGGTCGGGCTAGGGCTAACTAGAATGGGTTGGACCGGGGAGCTGTTTTTT; CDR3: CASRVGLGLTRMGWTGELFF
V: TRBV19; D: TRBD1; J: TRBJ2-3; size: many; DNA: TGTGCCAGTACTACAGGGACAGGCACAGATACGCAGTATTTT; CDR3: CASTTGTGTDTQYF
V: TRBV30; D: TRBD1; J: TRBJ1-6; size: .; DNA: TGTGCCTGGAGGGAACCGGGACAGGGGCTTTCACCCCTCCACTTT; CDR3: CAWREPGQGLSPLHF
V: TRBV6-1; D: .; J: TRBJ2-1; size: few; DNA: TGTGCCAGCAGTGTCATCGGGGAGTCCAATGAGCAGTTCTTC; CDR3: CASSVIGESNEQFF